The entry that follows covers one TCR beta chain sequence. At one end the junction does not follow the germline gene, possibly because of a read error. Per the germline V gene, CDR1 is SGHTA and CDR2 is FQGTGA. The CDR3 loop spans 14 amino acids. TCRdb's table, derived via immunoSEQ multiplex PCR, lists solely in-frame clones and lacks some. Among under 200,000 clones listed, roughly nine tenths were seen once. These data come from a study of blood T cell repertoires in COVID-19. The chain recombines TRBV7-3 with TRBJ2-7; 8 nucleotides align to TRBD1. This sequence was found in a young man with acute or convalescent COVID-19. The specimen sequenced was peripheral blood. The CDR3 region has the DNA TGTGCCAGCAGCGTAACGGACAGGGCCTACGAGCAGTACTTC. This translates into CASSVTDRAYEQYF.